The rows below give T cell receptor beta chains drawn from one sample of a study of blood T cell repertoires in COVID-19. The method was immunoSEQ multiplex PCR; TCRdb's version includes in-frame clones alone and lacks a portion of them. This sample carries around 100,000 clones, roughly 87% of them seen once, and the ten largest clones take about 7.4%. Input material: peripheral blood. Receptors originate from a man aged 25 to 45 in a cohort sampled during active COVID-19. CDR3s include the opening cysteine and the closing phenylalanine or tryptophan. The D gene is left open where the match is weak. Some rows have no size entry. The others give once, few or many, or a class for an expanded clone.

>-|TRBJ1-3|TRBV6-5|-
CASSYSPTGPGNTIYF
TGTGCCAGCAGTTACTCCCCTACAGGGCCGGGAAACACCATATATTTT
>TRBD1|TRBJ2-7|TRBV5-8|-
CASSLVKGAYEQYF
TGTGCCAGCAGCTTGGTGAAGGGGGCATACGAGCAGTACTTC
>TRBD2|TRBJ2-3|TRBV15|few
CATSRDLGSGGGADTQYF
TGTGCCACCAGCAGAGATCTGGGTAGCGGGGGGGGTGCAGATACGCAGTATTTT
>TRBD1|TRBJ2-7|TRBV6-5|-
CASTYRDRGRYEQYF
TGTGCCAGCACTTACCGGGACAGGGGAAGGTACGAGCAGTACTTC
>TRBD2|TRBJ2-7|TRBV18|-
CASSPNLAGSSYEQYF
TGTGCCAGCTCACCCAATTTAGCGGGGAGCTCCTACGAGCAGTACTTC
>TRBD1|TRBJ2-1|TRBV5-5|-
CASSLRDRGRNEQFF
TGTGCCAGCAGCTTACGGGACAGGGGGAGGAATGAGCAGTTCTTC
>-|TRBJ2-5|TRBV14|-
CASSQWVTGWETQYF
TGTGCCAGCAGCCAGTGGGTCACGGGATGGGAGACCCAGTACTTC
>TRBD1|TRBJ1-5|TRBV19|-
CASSMGQGAGSNQPQHF
TGTGCCAGTAGTATGGGACAGGGGGCCGGTAGCAATCAGCCCCAGCATTTT
>TRBD1|TRBJ1-2|TRBV5-4|-
CASSFGGGRDGYTF
TGTGCCAGCAGCTTCGGAGGGGGCAGGGATGGCTACACCTTC
>TRBD1|TRBJ1-2|TRBV3-1/TRBV3-2|-
CASSPWDRGLNGYTF
TGTGCCAGCAGCCCCTGGGACAGGGGGCTCAATGGCTACACCTTC
>-|TRBJ1-1|TRBV7-8|-
CASSAQGLNTEAFF
TGTGCCAGCAGCGCCCAGGGGTTGAACACTGAAGCTTTCTTT
>-|TRBJ1-1|TRBV6-6|-
CASTPGNTEAFF
TGTGCCAGCACCCCCGGGAACACTGAAGCTTTCTTT
>-|TRBJ1-5|TRBV7-8|-
CASSPQGNQPQHF
TGTGCCAGCAGCCCCCAGGGAAATCAGCCCCAGCATTTT
>-|TRBJ1-2|TRBV5-6|-
CASSIQGDGYTF
TGTGCCAGCAGCATACAGGGTGATGGCTACACCTTC
>TRBD2|TRBJ2-1|TRBV11-2|-
CASSLDTSGGARNEQFF
TGTGCCAGCAGCTTAGATACTAGCGGGGGGGCCCGGAATGAGCAGTTCTTC
>-|TRBJ2-3|TRBV11-2|-
CASTPKISGVGDTQYF
TGTGCCAGCACCCCAAAGATCTCAGGGGTTGGTGATACGCAGTATTTT
>-|TRBJ2-7|TRBV7-2|-
CASTARAGRPIYEQYF
TGTGCCAGCACCGCAAGAGCAGGCCGACCGATCTACGAGCAGTACTTC